Below are 10 T cell receptor beta chains sequenced from a single sample in a study of cytomegalovirus exposure and HLA in healthy donors. The PCR used 60 Vbeta and 13 Jbeta primers. TCRdb's table, derived via immunoSEQ multiplex PCR, lists solely in-frame clones and lacks some. The data show approximately 140,000 clones, over 70% seen once. Sequenced: PBMCs. The receptor set was obtained from a woman under 30 in good health and CMV-seronegative.

The chain combines TRBV25-1 with TRBJ1-2, with 10 bases fitting TRBD1. Trimming cost V 6 bases and J 8 bases; bases outside gene matches: 21. Germline assignment: CDR1 MGHDK and CDR2 SYGVNS. The CDR3 has 18 residues. CDR3: CASRDPLIWGTGVKGYTF. CDR3 DNA sequence: TGTGCCAGCAGGGACCCCTTAATTTGGGGGACAGGGGTTAAAGGCTACACCTTC.

The rearrangement links TRBV9 to TRBJ2-7; 11 bases fit TRBD2. This CDR3 is 15 amino acids long. The V gene's germline CDR1 is SGDLS and CDR2 YYNGEE. Losses at the gene ends were 4 bases for V and 0 bases for J; bases not matched to a gene: 3. The CDR3 nucleotides read TGTGCCAGCAGCATCGGGACTAGCGGCTCCTACGAGCAGTACTTC. Its translation: CASSIGTSGSYEQYF.

The sample holds a few counts of this clone. The chain combines TRBV7-2 with TRBJ2-1, with D possibly matching TRBD2 (5 bases). CDR3 length equals 13 residues. The V end lost 5 bases, the J end lost 7 bases, and 12 bases lay between the germline ends. Germline assignment: CDR1 SGHTA and CDR2 FQGNSA. The CDR3 sequence: CASSPRGANEQFF. DNA of the CDR3: TGTGCCAGCAGCCCCCGGGGAGCGAATGAGCAGTTCTTC.

This sequence joins TRBV7-6 and TRBJ2-1; 8 nucleotides align to TRBD2. V shed 1 base, J shed 5 bases, and the junction held 1 base outside the gene matches. Germline CDR1 is SGHVS and CDR2 is FNYEAQ. The CDR3 has 14 residues. The CDR3 DNA follows: TGTGCCAGCAGCTTAGGCGGGAGGAACAATGAGCAGTTCTTC. Its translation: CASSLGGRNNEQFF.

The genes are TRBV23-1 and TRBJ1-2, with D perhaps matching TRBD1 (5 bases). TRBV23-1 is an ORF, with its function uncertain. Trimming took 6 bases from V and 5 from J, leaving 13 bases between them. This CDR3 spans 13 amino acids. Here the CDR3 reads CASRPGLKYGYTF. As DNA, the CDR3 is TGCGCCAGCAGGCCGGGACTGAAGTATGGCTACACCTTC.

The V gene is TRBV30, the J gene TRBJ2-1; the match to TRBD2 covers 7 bases. The J segment lost 5 bases and the V segment lost 4 bases, leaving 5 bases of the junction unmatched. Germline CDR1 and CDR2: GTSNPN and SVGIG (reference sequence). This CDR3 contains 13 residues. This CDR3 reads CAWTSGANNEQFF. The CDR3, as DNA: TGTGCCTGGACCAGCGGGGCCAACAATGAGCAGTTCTTC. Using reference TRBV30 and TRBJ2-1 for the parts outside the CDR3, the full variable domain is SQTIHQWPATLVQPVGSPLSLECTVEGTSNPNLYWYRQAAGRGLQLLFYSVGIGQISSEVPQNLSASRPQDRQFILSSKKLLLSDSGFYLCAWTSGANNEQFFGPGTRLTVL.

V and J are TRBV5-1 and TRBJ2-5, with TRBD2 matching over 7 bases. J lost 0 bases, V lost 0 bases, and 8 bases had no gene match. The CDR3 is made up of 17 amino acids. Germline assignment: CDR1 SGHRS and CDR2 YFSETQ. The DNA of the CDR3 is TGCGCCAGCAGCTTGGGCCCTAGCGGAGAGTACCAAGAGACCCAGTACTTC. Amino acid sequence: CASSLGPSGEYQETQYF.

The chain carries TRBV6-4 and TRBJ2-7, with 7 bases identical to TRBD1. Germline CDR1 and CDR2: MRHNA and SNTAGT. Losses at the gene ends were 6 bases for V and 1 base for J; bases not matched to a gene: 9. This CDR3 is 15 amino acids long. CDR3 sequence reads: CASSEFPGQSYEQYF. The CDR3 coding sequence is TGTGCCAGCAGCGAATTCCCGGGACAGTCCTACGAGCAGTACTTC.

V usage is TRBV6-4 and J usage is TRBJ1-1; TRBD1 is a possible D gene (6 bases). The length of the CDR3 is 13 residues. CDR1 is MRHNA, CDR2 SNTAGT, per germline. V lost 6 bases to trimming and J lost 4 bases, with 12 bases between them. This CDR3 is CASRAQGSTEAFF. CDR3 coding DNA: TGTGCCAGCAGGGCCCAGGGGAGCACTGAAGCTTTCTTT.

This clone has just a few counts. V usage is TRBV19 and J usage is TRBJ2-1; 12 nucleotides match TRBD2. V gave up 5 bases and J gave up 8 bases; unmatched junction bases: 13. Germline V gives CDR1 LNHDA, CDR2 SQIVND (reference sequence). The CDR3 sequence is 17 residues long. The CDR3: CASSAGTTSGSFDEQFF. The DNA of the CDR3 is TGTGCCAGTAGTGCGGGGACGACTAGCGGGAGTTTCGATGAGCAGTTCTTC.